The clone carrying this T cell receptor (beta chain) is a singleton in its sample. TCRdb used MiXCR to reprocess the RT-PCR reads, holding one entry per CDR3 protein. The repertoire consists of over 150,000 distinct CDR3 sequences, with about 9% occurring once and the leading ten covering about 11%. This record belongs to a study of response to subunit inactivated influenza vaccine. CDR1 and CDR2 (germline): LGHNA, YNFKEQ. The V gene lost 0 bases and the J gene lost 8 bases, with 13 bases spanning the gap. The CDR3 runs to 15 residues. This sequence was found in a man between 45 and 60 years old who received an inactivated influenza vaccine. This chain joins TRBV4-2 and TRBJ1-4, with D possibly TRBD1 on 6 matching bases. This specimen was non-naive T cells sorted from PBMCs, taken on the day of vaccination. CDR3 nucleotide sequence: TGTGCCAGCAGCCAAGATTGGGGACAAGGCGAAAAACTGTTTTTT. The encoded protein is CASSQDWGQGEKLFF.